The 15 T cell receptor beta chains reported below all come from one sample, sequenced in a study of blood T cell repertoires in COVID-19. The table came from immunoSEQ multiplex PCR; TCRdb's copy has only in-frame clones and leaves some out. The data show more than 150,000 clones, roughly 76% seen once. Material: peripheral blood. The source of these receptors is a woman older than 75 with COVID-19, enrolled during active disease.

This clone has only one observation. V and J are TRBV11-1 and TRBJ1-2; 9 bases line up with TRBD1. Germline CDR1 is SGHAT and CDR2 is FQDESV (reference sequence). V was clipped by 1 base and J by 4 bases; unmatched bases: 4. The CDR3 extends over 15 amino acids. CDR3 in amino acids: CASSLDGTGTYGYTF. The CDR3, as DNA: TGTGCCAGCAGCTTAGACGGGACAGGGACCTATGGCTACACCTTC.

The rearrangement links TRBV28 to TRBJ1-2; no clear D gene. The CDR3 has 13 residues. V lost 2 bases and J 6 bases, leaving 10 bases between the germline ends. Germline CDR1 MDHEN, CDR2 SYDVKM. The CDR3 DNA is TGTGCCAGCAGTTTAAGAGGGATGAATGGCTACACCTTC. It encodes CASSLRGMNGYTF.

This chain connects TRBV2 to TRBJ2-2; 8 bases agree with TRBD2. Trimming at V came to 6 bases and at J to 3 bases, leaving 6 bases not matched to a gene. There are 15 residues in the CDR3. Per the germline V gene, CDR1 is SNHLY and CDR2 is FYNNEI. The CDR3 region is CASSLAGTYTGELFF. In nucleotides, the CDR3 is TGTGCCAGCAGCTTAGCGGGAACTTACACCGGGGAGCTGTTTTTT.

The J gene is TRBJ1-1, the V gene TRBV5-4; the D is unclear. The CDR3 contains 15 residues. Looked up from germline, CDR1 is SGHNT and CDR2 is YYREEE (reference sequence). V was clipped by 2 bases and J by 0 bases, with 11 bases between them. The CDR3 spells CASSFPGAMNTEAFF. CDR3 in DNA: TGTGCCAGCAGCTTCCCTGGAGCCATGAACACTGAAGCTTTCTTT.

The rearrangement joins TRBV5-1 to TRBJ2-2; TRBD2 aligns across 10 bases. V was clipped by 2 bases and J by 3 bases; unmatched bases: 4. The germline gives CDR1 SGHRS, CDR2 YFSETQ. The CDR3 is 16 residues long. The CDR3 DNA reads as TGCGCCAGCAGCTTAGGGACTAGCGCGCACACCGGGGAGCTGTTTTTT. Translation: CASSLGTSAHTGELFF. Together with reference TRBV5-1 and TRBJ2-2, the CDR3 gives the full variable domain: KAGVTQTPRYLIKTRGQQVTLSCSPISGHRSVSWYQQTPGQGLQFLFEYFSETQRNKGNFPGRFSGRQFSNSRSEMNVSTLELGDSALYLCASSLGTSAHTGELFFGEGSRLTVL.

CDR3 DNA: TGTGCCAGCAGCTTGGAGCTAGCGGGGGACACAGATACGCAGTATTTT. Translating it yields CASSLELAGDTDTQYF. V gene TRBV5-6 combines with J gene TRBJ2-3; 10 positions match TRBD2. The CDR3 has 16 amino acids. V trimming: 0 bases; J trimming: 2 bases; junction bases outside the gene matches: 3. Germline V gene sequence: CDR1 SGHDT, CDR2 YYEEEE.

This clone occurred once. CDR3 amino acids: CASSSIYSGTGDSPLHF. The CDR3 DNA is TGTGCCAGCAGCTCTATCTACTCCGGGACAGGGGACTCACCCCTCCACTTT. The rearrangement links TRBV28 to TRBJ1-6; 10 bases align to TRBD1. V lost 6 bases, J lost 10 bases, and 15 bases stayed unmatched. Germline V gives CDR1 MDHEN, CDR2 SYDVKM. The CDR3 has 17 residues.

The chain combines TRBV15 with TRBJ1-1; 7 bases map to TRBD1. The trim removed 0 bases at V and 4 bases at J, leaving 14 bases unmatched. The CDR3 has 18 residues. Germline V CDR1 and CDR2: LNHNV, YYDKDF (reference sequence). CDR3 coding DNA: TGTGCCACCAGCAGAGATTTTGGGCAGGGGGATGGCGGCACTGAAGCTTTCTTT. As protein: CATSRDFGQGDGGTEAFF. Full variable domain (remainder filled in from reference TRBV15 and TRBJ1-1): DAMVIQNPRYQVTQFGKPVTLSCSQTLNHNVMYWYQQKSSQAPKLLFHYYDKDFNNEADTPDNFQSRRPNTSFCFLDIRSPGLGDTAMYLCATSRDFGQGDGGTEAFFGQGTRLTVV.

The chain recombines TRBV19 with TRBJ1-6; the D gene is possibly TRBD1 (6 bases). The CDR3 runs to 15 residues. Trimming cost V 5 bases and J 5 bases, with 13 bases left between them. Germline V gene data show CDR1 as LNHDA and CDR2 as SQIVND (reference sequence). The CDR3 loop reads CASSPQGNDNSPLHF. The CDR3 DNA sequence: TGTGCCAGTAGTCCACAGGGTAACGATAATTCACCCCTCCACTTT.

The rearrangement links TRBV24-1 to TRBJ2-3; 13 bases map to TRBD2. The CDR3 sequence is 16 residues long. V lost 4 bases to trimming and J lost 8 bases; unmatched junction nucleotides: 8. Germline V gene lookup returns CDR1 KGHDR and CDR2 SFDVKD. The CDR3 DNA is TGTGCCACCAGTGACGGGACTAGCGGGGCCGTGGGTACGCAGTATTTT. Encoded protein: CATSDGTSGAVGTQYF.

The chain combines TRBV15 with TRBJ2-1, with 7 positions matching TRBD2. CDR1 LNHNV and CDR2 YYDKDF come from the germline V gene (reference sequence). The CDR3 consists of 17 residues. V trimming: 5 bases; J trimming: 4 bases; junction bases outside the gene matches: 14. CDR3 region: CATSPTGLFKGYNEQFF. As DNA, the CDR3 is TGTGCCACCAGCCCTACGGGACTATTCAAGGGGTACAATGAGCAGTTCTTC.

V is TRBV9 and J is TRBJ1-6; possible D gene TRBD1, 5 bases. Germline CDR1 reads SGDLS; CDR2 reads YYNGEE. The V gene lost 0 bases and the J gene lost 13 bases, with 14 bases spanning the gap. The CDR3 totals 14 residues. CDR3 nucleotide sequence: TGTGCCAGCAGCGTAGGGGGCGGCGCGGATCCCCTCCACTTT. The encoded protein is CASSVGGGADPLHF.

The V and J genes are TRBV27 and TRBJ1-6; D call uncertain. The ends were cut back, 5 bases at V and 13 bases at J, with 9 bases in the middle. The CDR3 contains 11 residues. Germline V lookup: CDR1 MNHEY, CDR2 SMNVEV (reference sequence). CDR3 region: CASSGVAPLHF. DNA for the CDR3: TGTGCCAGCAGTGGAGTCGCGCCCCTCCACTTT.

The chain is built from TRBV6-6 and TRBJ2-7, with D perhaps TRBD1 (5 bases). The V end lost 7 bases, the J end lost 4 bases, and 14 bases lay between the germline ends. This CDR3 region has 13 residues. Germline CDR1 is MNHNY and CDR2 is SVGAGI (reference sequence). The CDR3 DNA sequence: TGTGCCAGCACCCTAGGACACCTTTACGAGCAGTACTTC. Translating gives CASTLGHLYEQYF.

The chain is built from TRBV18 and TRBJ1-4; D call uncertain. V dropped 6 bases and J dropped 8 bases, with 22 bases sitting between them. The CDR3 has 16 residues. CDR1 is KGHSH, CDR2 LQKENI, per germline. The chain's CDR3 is CASSRTSASREEKLFF. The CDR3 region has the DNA TGTGCCAGCTCCCGAACCTCAGCCTCTCGGGAGGAAAAACTGTTTTTT.